Shown below are 18 T cell receptor beta chains from a single sample sequenced in a study of blood T cells in healthy people across ages. It was with a sample-barcoded 5' primer and a J-beta primer mix that a second PCR of about 6 to 12 cycles was run. TCRdb processed the 5' RACE reads anew with MiXCR; each CDR3 protein has one entry. The repertoire consists of around 1,500,000 distinct CDR3 sequences, with 42% occurring once and the leading ten covering roughly 8.2%. The sample comprised blood. These receptor sequences come from a woman in her late teens or twenties in good health.

This clonotype was found a few times. V and J are TRBV5-1 and TRBJ1-2, with TRBD1 identical over 7 bases. V trimming: 4 bases; J trimming: 0 bases; junction bases outside the gene matches: 9. Germline V lookup: CDR1 SGHRS, CDR2 YFSETQ. The CDR3 totals 16 residues. CDR3 sequence reads: CASSQEGQTPNYGYTF. The DNA for the CDR3 is TGCGCCAGCAGCCAAGAGGGACAGACTCCTAACTATGGCTACACCTTC.

The chain is built from TRBV29-1 and TRBJ1-2; 10 bases align to TRBD1. The CDR3 totals 16 residues. The germline gives CDR1 SQVTM, CDR2 ANQGSEA. V was clipped by 3 bases and J by 4 bases; unmatched bases: 11. The CDR3 region is CSVDQSRDRGLYGYTF. The CDR3 region has the DNA TGCAGCGTTGACCAGTCTCGGGACAGGGGACTCTATGGCTACACCTTC.

The rearrangement uses TRBV5-6 and TRBJ1-3; D perhaps matches TRBD1 (5 bases). Germline V gives CDR1 SGHDT, CDR2 YYEEEE. V lost 4 bases, J lost 5 bases, and 16 bases lay in between. The CDR3 has 15 residues. DNA of the CDR3: TGTGCCAGCAGCCCTATCCGGGACGTCAGAAACACCATATATTTT. Protein: CASSPIRDVRNTIYF.

This sequence joins TRBV5-5 and TRBJ2-3; D gene ambiguous. The germline V and J ends were trimmed by 2 bases and 4 bases, with 8 bases remaining between them. Germline V gene lookup returns CDR1 SGHKS and CDR2 YYEKEE (reference sequence). This CDR3 has 13 residues. CDR3 in DNA: TGTGCCAGCAGCTTCACCCTGCCAGATACGCAGTATTTT. As protein: CASSFTLPDTQYF.

The chain is built from TRBV28 and TRBJ2-1; D possibly corresponds to TRBD1 (6 bases). The CDR3 consists of 13 residues. From germline, CDR1 is MDHEN and CDR2 SYDVKM. Between the trimmed V and J ends, which lost 3 bases and 8 bases, there was a span of 11 bases. CDR3 DNA sequence: TGTGCCAGCAGTTTGGCAGGGGTAGATGAGCAGTTCTTC. The encoded protein is CASSLAGVDEQFF. Full variable domain (missing parts from reference TRBV28 and TRBJ2-1): DVKVTQSSRYLVKRTGEKVFLECVQDMDHENMFWYRQDPGLGLRLIYFSYDVKMKEKGDIPEGYSVSREKKERFSLILESASTNQTSMYLCASSLAGVDEQFFGPGTRLTVL.

The chain is built from TRBV3-1 and TRBJ2-1; D is perhaps TRBD1 (6 bases). V was cut by 0 bases and J by 8 bases, with 11 bases left in between. Germline assignment: CDR1 LGHDT and CDR2 YNNKEL (reference sequence). This CDR3 region has 14 residues. The CDR3 here is CASSQETGRDEQFF. The CDR3 DNA reads as TGTGCCAGCAGCCAAGAGACAGGTCGCGATGAGCAGTTCTTC.

V and J are TRBV5-6 and TRBJ2-1; no clear D. V lost 4 bases and J 0 bases, leaving 11 bases between the germline ends. CDR3 length: 15 residues. Germline CDR1 reads SGHDT; CDR2 reads YYEEEE. The DNA of the CDR3 is TGTGCCAGCAGCCCGAGCAAACCCTCCTACAATGAGCAGTTCTTC. It translates to CASSPSKPSYNEQFF.

This sequence joins TRBV2 and TRBJ2-3, with 12 nucleotides matching TRBD2. Germline CDR1 SNHLY, CDR2 FYNNEI. With 3 bases clipped from V and 5 bases from J, the junction kept 3 bases outside the gene matches. There are 15 residues in the CDR3. The CDR3 here is CASSDPGLAGDTQYF. The CDR3 bases are TGTGCCAGCAGTGATCCGGGACTAGCGGGAGATACGCAGTATTTT.

This sequence joins TRBV18 and TRBJ1-5, with a possible D match to TRBD1 (5 bases). The CDR3 is 16 amino acids. Trimming cost V 3 bases and J 0 bases, with 12 bases left between them. CDR1 KGHSH and CDR2 LQKENI come from the germline V gene. CDR3 bases: TGTGCCAGCTCACCCGTCGCAGGGAATAGCAATCAGCCCCAGCATTTT. Translated: CASSPVAGNSNQPQHF.

This clonotype has just a few counts. The gene calls are TRBV10-3 and TRBJ2-5, with D perhaps assigned TRBD1 or TRBD2 (5 bases each). The ends were cut back, 6 bases at V and 3 bases at J, with 5 bases in the middle. The CDR3 is 11 residues long. CDR1 is ENHRY, CDR2 SYGVKD, per germline. The CDR3 nucleotides are TGTGCCATCAGGGGGGAAGAGACCCAGTACTTC. Amino acids: CAIRGEETQYF.

The V and J genes are TRBV10-3 and TRBJ2-7, with a weak D call TRBD2 (5 bases). Per germline, CDR1 ENHRY and CDR2 SYGVKD. Deletions cut 3 bases from V and 3 bases from J, with 12 bases between. The CDR3 has 14 amino acids. The CDR3 coding sequence is TGTGCCATCAGTGATTGGTCTCGGGGCTACGAGCAGTACTTC. It yields the protein CAISDWSRGYEQYF.

This clonotype came up a few times. The rearrangement joins TRBV5-1 to TRBJ2-7; maybe TRBD1 (6 bases). The CDR3 length is 15 residues. V was cut by 6 bases and J by 0 bases, with 16 bases left in between. CDR1 and CDR2 (germline): SGHRS, YFSETQ. The CDR3, as DNA: TGCGCCAGCAACCTGGGGGCAGCTAACTCCTACGAGCAGTACTTC. Its translation: CASNLGAANSYEQYF. Based on the CDR3 plus reference TRBV5-1 and TRBJ2-7, the full variable domain is KAGVTQTPRYLIKTRGQQVTLSCSPISGHRSVSWYQQTPGQGLQFLFEYFSETQRNKGNFPGRFSGRQFSNSRSEMNVSTLELGDSALYLCASNLGAANSYEQYFGPGTRLTVT.

This clonotype appeared a few times. The chain has TRBV6-6 and TRBJ2-5; 7 bases are a match to TRBD1. Trimming cost V 6 bases and J 2 bases; bases outside gene matches: 9. Germline V gene sequence: CDR1 MNHNY, CDR2 SVGAGI (reference sequence). This CDR3 comprises 15 residues. CDR3 coding DNA: TGTGCCAGCAGAACGGGACAGCAAGATCAAGAGACCCAGTACTTC. Translating it yields CASRTGQQDQETQYF.

The rearrangement links TRBV9 to TRBJ1-2; D is ambiguous. The CDR3 is made up of 14 amino acids. Trimming pared 0 bases from V and 2 bases from J, leaving 8 bases between. The germline V gene encodes CDR1 SGDLS and CDR2 YYNGEE. The CDR3 is CASSVANGNYGYTF. CDR3 sequence (DNA): TGTGCCAGCAGCGTAGCTAATGGAAACTATGGCTACACCTTC.

The chain uses TRBV7-3 and TRBJ2-3, with TRBD1 matching 10 bases. The CDR3 totals 15 residues. With 5 bases clipped from V and 3 bases from J, the junction kept 5 bases outside the gene matches. Germline lookup yields CDR1 SGHTA and CDR2 FQGTGA. CDR3 bases: TGTGCCAGCAGCATAGGGACAGGGGTAACAGATACGCAGTATTTT. It translates to CASSIGTGVTDTQYF.

The gene calls are TRBV7-9 and TRBJ1-2, with 7 bases identical to TRBD1. Germline V gives CDR1 SEHNR, CDR2 FQNEAQ (reference sequence). V lost 5 bases to trimming and J lost 6 bases; unmatched junction nucleotides: 12. This CDR3 has 15 amino acids. CDR3 amino acids: CASSLGQTQVHGYTF. CDR3 coding DNA: TGTGCCAGCAGCCTGGGACAGACCCAAGTGCATGGCTACACCTTC.

The rearrangement joins TRBV27 to TRBJ1-5; TRBD1 matches at 7 bases. This CDR3 spans 16 amino acids. CDR1 is MNHEY and CDR2 is SMNVEV in the germline V gene (reference sequence). Germline trimming cut 0 bases from V and 0 bases from J; bases unmatched to any gene: 2. Here the CDR3 DNA reads TGTGCCAGCAGTTTATCCACAGGGGCTAGCAATCAGCCCCAGCATTTT. The encoded protein is CASSLSTGASNQPQHF.

The rearrangement links TRBV29-1 to TRBJ1-1; perhaps TRBD1 as D (6 bases). Trimming pared 6 bases from V and 0 bases from J, leaving 14 bases between. Germline V CDR1 and CDR2: SQVTM, ANQGSEA. The CDR3 extends over 14 amino acids. CDR3 sequence reads: CSVIRQEVNTEAFF. CDR3 DNA: TGCAGCGTGATACGACAGGAGGTGAACACTGAAGCTTTCTTT. The full variable domain, rest sourced from reference TRBV29-1 and TRBJ1-1, is SAVISQKPSRDICQRGTSLTIQCQVDSQVTMMFWYRQQPGQSLTLIATANQGSEATYESGFVIDKFPISRPNLTFSTLTVSNMSPEDSSIYLCSVIRQEVNTEAFFGQGTRLTVV.